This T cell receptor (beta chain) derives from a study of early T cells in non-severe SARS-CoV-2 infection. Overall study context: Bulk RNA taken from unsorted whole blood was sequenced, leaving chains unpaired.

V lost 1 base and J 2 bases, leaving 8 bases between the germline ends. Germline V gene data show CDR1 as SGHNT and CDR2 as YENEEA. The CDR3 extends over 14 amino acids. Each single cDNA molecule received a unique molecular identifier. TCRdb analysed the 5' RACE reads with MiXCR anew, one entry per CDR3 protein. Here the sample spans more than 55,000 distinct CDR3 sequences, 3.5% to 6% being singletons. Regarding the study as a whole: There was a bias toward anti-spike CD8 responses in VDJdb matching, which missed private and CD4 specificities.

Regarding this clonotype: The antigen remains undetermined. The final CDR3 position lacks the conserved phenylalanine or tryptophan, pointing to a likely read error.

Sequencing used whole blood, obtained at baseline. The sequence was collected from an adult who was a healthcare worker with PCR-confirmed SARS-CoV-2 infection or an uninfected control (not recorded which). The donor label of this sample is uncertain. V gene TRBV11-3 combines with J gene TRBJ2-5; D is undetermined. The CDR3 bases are TGTGCCAGCAGCTTAGGGGTCCAGCAAGAGACCCAGTACATC. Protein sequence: CASSLGVQQETQYI.